The rows below give T cell receptor beta chains drawn from one sample of a study of T cell responses to AZD1222 COVID-19 vaccine. Libraries were prepared by immunoSEQ multiplex PCR; TCRdb keeps only in-frame clonotypes and omits some of them. The repertoire consists of approximately 72,000 clones, with about 89% occurring once and the leading ten covering under 30%. The specimen was peripheral blood, collected 28 days after the second AZD1222 dose. The receptors derive from an adult who received the AZD1222 COVID-19 vaccine. CDR3s include the opening cysteine and the closing phenylalanine or tryptophan. The D gene is left open where the match is weak. Clone size appears in some rows only: once, few, many, or a class for an expanded clone.

v_call	d_call	clone_size	j_call	cdr3_aa	cdr3_nt
TRBV4-3	.	.	TRBJ1-2	CASSQERHYGYTF	TGCGCCAGCAGCCAAGAGAGACACTATGGCTACACCTTC
TRBV15	TRBD1	once	TRBJ1-4	CATSSGQGASEKLFF	TGTGCCACCAGCAGCGGGCAGGGGGCTAGTGAAAAACTGTTTTTT
TRBV7-9	TRBD2	.	TRBJ2-7	CASSITSTSGEQYF	TGTGCCAGCAGTATTACCTCGACTAGCGGCGAGCAGTACTTC
TRBV18	TRBD1	.	TRBJ2-7	CASSPDRAHEQYF	TGTGCCAGCTCACCGGACAGGGCCCACGAGCAGTACTTC
TRBV29-1	.	.	TRBJ2-7	CSVKQGSQGSYEQYF	TGCAGCGTGAAACAGGGCTCCCAAGGGAGCTACGAGCAGTACTTC
TRBV3-1/TRBV3-2	.	.	TRBJ2-5	CASSHGGQFPQETQYF	TGTGCCAGCAGCCACGGGGGGCAGTTTCCCCAAGAGACCCAGTACTTC
TRBV9	.	.	TRBJ2-7	CASSPWTSSGEQYF	TGTGCCAGCAGCCCATGGACATCCTCGGGGGAGCAGTACTTC
TRBV27	.	.	TRBJ2-6	CASSLGSPGANVLTF	TGTGCCAGCAGTTTAGGGTCGCCAGGGGCCAACGTCCTGACTTTC
TRBV7-6	TRBD2	.	TRBJ2-3	CASSPRWASGASGRNTDTQYF	TGTGCCAGCAGCCCGCGTTGGGCTTCGGGGGCTAGCGGGAGGAATACAGATACGCAGTATTTT
TRBV28	.	.	TRBJ1-2	CASSPATVGGYTF	TGTGCCAGCAGCCCCGCCACGGTTGGGGGCTACACCTTC
TRBV12-3/TRBV12-4	.	.	TRBJ2-7	CASSPAWTYEQYF	TGTGCCAGCAGCCCCGCGTGGACCTACGAGCAGTACTTC
TRBV7-9	TRBD2	.	TRBJ2-2	CASSLGSAGANTGELFF	TGTGCCAGCAGCTTAGGGTCGGCGGGAGCGAACACCGGGGAGCTGTTTTTT
TRBV30	.	.	TRBJ1-3	CAWSEGGNTIYF	TGTGCCTGGAGTGAGGGGGGAAACACCATATATTTT
TRBV4-2	.	.	TRBJ1-2	CASSQVPREDYGYTF	TGTGCCAGCAGCCAAGTACCCAGGGAGGACTATGGCTACACCTTC
TRBV10-2	.	.	TRBJ1-5	CASRPGNNQPQHF	TGCGCCAGCAGGCCCGGGAATAATCAGCCCCAGCATTTT
TRBV20-1	.	.	TRBJ1-5	CSASGREAQQPQHF	TGCAGTGCTAGTGGCAGGGAGGCACAACAGCCCCAGCATTTT